This TCR beta chain was captured by sequencing in a study of blood T cells in healthy people across ages. Study-level results: Calculation of diversity from one million T cells yielded estimates considered to be underestimates. Unsorted PBMCs prevented conclusive naive versus antigen-experienced comparison. Among long-lived donors, naive CD4+ cells were more numerous and diversity higher than in aged donors.

Sample-barcoded 5' priming and a J-beta primer mix drove a second PCR of about 6 to 12 cycles. CDR3-containing paired-end reads numbered at least 2.5 million in each sample. Using its own MiXCR run on the 5' RACE reads, TCRdb lists one record per CDR3 protein. This sample has approximately 2,000,000 distinct CDR3 sequences, with more than 35% found just once. In the case of this clonotype: Its antigen remains unidentified.

This CDR3 contains 16 residues. Germline-derived CDR1 and CDR2 are SEHNR and FQNEAQ (reference sequence). Trimming removed 1 base from V and 5 bases from J, with 17 bases in between. The V and J genes are TRBV7-9 and TRBJ1-2; D is unclear. The material sequenced was blood. The TCR comes from a human donor in good health. CDR3 protein: CASSLVIGQEIYGYTF. The CDR3 DNA sequence: TGTGCCAGCAGCTTAGTTATCGGGCAGGAGATATATGGCTACACCTTC. Looking up the rest from reference TRBV7-9 and TRBJ1-2 gives the full variable domain: DTGVSQNPRHKITKRGQNVTFRCDPISEHNRLYWYRQTLGQGPEFLTYFQNEAQLEKSRLLSDRFSAERPKGSFSTLEIQRTEQGDSAMYLCASSLVIGQEIYGYTFGSGTRLTVV.